The source of this T cell receptor beta chain is a study of blood T cell repertoires in COVID-19. Overall study: Researchers got acute and convalescent COVID-19 samples from the United States, Italy and Spain. Sample material is recorded as cDNA or gDNA derived from T cells, B-cell-depleted T cells, or PBMCs.

Trimming left V 4 bases short and J 4 bases short, with 11 bases between. This CDR3 comprises 14 residues. The V gene's germline CDR1 is MDHEN and CDR2 SYDVKM. Authors' processing steps: Counts of nucleated cells, estimated from reference gene primer amplification, were obtained. The assay was immunoSEQ multiplex PCR, and TCRdb's table has in-frame clones only and misses some. Clone size and the V and J calls come from that table; the DNA yielded D and trimming. The sample includes 70,000 or so clones, under 85% seen only once; the top ten take about 16%. Enrollment of patients from Seattle took place during active infection, with longitudinal follow-up.

The chain couples TRBV28 to TRBJ1-5, with D uncertain. The sequence was collected from a man in his 60s with COVID-19, enrolled during active disease. Sequencing was carried out using peripheral blood. Here the CDR3 reads CASSSGRWNQPQHF. DNA for the CDR3: TGTGCCAGCAGTTCAGGCAGATGGAATCAGCCCCAGCATTTT.